The sample holds many counts of the clone carrying this T cell receptor beta chain. The antigen is unknown. The sample comes from a study of Graves' ophthalmopathy and Graves' hyperthyroidism. The study amplified TCR beta CDR3 regions using RNA transcripts. HTBI primers served in a first-round RT-PCR, which a second-round multiplex PCR followed. TCRdb re-called the multiplex PCR reads with MiXCR, one entry per CDR3 protein. The sample shows about 700,000 distinct CDR3 sequences, 40% of them seen only once. Per the germline V gene, CDR1 is ENHRY and CDR2 is SYGVKD. With 7 bases clipped from V and 5 bases from J, the junction kept 6 bases outside the gene matches. CDR3 length: 15 residues. Notes on the study in general: The model achieved around 67% sensitivity and around 78% specificity for ophthalmopathy progression.

Isolation of PBMCs was performed using roughly 10 ml of fresh peripheral blood. Sequenced: peripheral blood. J is TRBJ1-6 and V is TRBV10-3; TRBD1 aligns across 9 bases. The sequence was obtained from an adult man with Graves' ophthalmopathy. The CDR3: CAIKRTGENNSPLHF. CDR3 in DNA: TGTGCCATCAAAAGGACAGGGGAAAATAATTCACCCCTCCACTTT.